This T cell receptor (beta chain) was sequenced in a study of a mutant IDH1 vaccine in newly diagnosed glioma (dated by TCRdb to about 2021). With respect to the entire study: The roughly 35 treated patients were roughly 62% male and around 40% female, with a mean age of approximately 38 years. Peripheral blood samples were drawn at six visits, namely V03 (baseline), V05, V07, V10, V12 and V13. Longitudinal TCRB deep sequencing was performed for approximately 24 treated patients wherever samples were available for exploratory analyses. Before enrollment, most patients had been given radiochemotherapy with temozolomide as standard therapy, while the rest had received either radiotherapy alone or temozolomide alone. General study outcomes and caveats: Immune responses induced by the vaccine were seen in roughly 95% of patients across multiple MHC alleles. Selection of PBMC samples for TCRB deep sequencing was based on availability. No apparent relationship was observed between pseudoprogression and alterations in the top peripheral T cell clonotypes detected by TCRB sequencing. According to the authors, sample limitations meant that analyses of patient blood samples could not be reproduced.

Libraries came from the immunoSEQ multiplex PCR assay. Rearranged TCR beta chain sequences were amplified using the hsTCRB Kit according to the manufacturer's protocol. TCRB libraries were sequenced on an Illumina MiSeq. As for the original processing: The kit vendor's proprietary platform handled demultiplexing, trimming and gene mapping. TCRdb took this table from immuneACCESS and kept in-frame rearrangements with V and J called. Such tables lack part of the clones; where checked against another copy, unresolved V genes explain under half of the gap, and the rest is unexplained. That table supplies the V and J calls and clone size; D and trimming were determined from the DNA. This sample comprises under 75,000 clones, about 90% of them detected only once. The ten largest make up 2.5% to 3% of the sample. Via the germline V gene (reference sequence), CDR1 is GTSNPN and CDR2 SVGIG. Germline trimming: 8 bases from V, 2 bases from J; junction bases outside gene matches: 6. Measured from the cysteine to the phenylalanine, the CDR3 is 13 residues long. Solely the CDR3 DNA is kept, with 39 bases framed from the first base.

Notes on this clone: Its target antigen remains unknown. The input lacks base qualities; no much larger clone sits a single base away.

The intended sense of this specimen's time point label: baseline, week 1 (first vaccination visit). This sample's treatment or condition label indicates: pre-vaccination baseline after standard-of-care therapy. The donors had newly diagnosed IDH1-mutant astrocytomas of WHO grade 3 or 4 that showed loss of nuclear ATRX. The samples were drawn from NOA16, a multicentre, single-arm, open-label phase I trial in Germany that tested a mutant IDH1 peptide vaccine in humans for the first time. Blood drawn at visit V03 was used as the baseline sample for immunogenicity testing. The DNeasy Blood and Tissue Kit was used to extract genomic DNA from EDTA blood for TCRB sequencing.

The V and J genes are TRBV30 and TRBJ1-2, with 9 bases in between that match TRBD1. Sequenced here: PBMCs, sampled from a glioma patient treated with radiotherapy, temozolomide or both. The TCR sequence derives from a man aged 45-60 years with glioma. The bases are TGTGCCCAGGAGACAGGGGGAAACTATGGCTACACCTTC. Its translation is CAQETGGNYGYTF. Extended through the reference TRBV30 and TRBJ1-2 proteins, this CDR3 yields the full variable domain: SQTIHQWPATLVQPVGSPLSLECTVEGTSNPNLYWYRQAAGRGLQLLFYSVGIGQISSEVPQNLSASRPQDRQFILSSKKLLLSDSGFYLCAQETGGNYGYTFGSGTRLTVV.